This T cell receptor (beta chain) was recorded in a study of CXCR3-negative and CXCR3-positive naive CD8 T cells (dated by TCRdb to the late 2010s). Looking at the study overall: Roughly 150 million TRB reads were obtained in total, roughly 1.5 +/- 0.3 million reads per library. Diversity and physicochemical repertoire analyses were performed on around ten donors pooled from two independent experiments. For the TRBV-TRBJ cluster analysis, the naive subsets came from roughly 5 donors, while the memory cells came from 3 donors.

Including cysteine and phenylalanine, the CDR3 has 17 amino acids. The protein alone is recorded here. CDR1 and CDR2, looked up from the germline V gene, are MNHEY and SVGEGT. Overall study results and their limits: Comparably high repertoire diversity was found in both naive subsets, whereas much lower repertoire diversity was found in memory CD8+ T cells. TRB CDR3s from CXCR3-positive naive cells showed higher hydrophobicity (lower Kidera factor 4), lower energy, and higher strength and volume indices than CXCR3-negative naive cells. Similar TRBV-TRBJ usage was shown by naive CXCR3-negative and CXCR3-positive cells from the same donor, whereas distinct patterns were shown by memory cells. Surface CD5, linked to self-reactivity in mice, was comparable between naive subsets; TCR interaction strength was therefore also inferred from TRB CDR3 physicochemical properties. Because CXCR3 expression was partially decreased after cryopreservation, freshly isolated PBMCs were used for most assays.

The instrument was a NextSeq 550. The Human TCR Profiling Kit (MiLaboratory) was used to prepare UMI-labeled 5' RACE TRB cDNA libraries. cDNA synthesis used the entire amount of extracted RNA, and PCR amplification then used the entire amount of cDNA produced. Libraries were prepared in parallel with an identical number of PCR cycles. As for how the authors treated the data: With a requirement of at least two reads per UMI, MIGEC and MiXCR extracted about 50,000 +/- 10,000 unique UMI-labeled TRB cDNA molecules per library. On average, roughly 40,000 +/- 10,000 functional in-frame TRB CDR3 nucleotide clonotypes lacking stop codons were found per library. After each sample was downsampled to 5000 UMI-labeled TRB molecules, VDJtools was used to calculate diversity metrics such as normalized Shannon-Wiener and Chao1. For the central five CDR3 residues, VDJtools calculated physicochemical properties weighted by clonotype size, namely interaction energy, strength, volume and Kidera factor 4. The reads went through TCRdb reprocessing, and each CDR3 protein sequence gets one entry with no DNA. These V and J calls rely on TCRdb rather than the paper's analysis. The table for this sample lists 95,000 to 100,000 distinct CDR3 sequences. Clones ranked in the top ten supply about 1% of the sample.

Worth noting for this clonotype: Its binding antigen is unknown.

For each CD8+ T cell subset, flow sorting was done in triplicate, and about 300,000 cells per subset went directly into RLT lysis buffer. Naive CD8+ T cells were defined stringently as CD45RO-CCR7+CD27+CD95- to exclude memory contaminants. Peripheral blood mononuclear cells were isolated from buffy coats using standard density gradient centrifugation. A FACSAria III was used to flow-sort naive CD8+ T cells into CXCR3-negative and CXCR3-positive populations. Total RNA was extracted from sorted cells with an RNeasy Mini Kit. The sequence came from a human donor in good health. Some clones in this sample may be carry-over from other donors' samples. The sequence joins TRBV6-2 or TRBV6-3 to TRBJ2-7; TCRdb designates TRBD1, a call that cannot be tested without DNA. The specimen was naive CXCR3+ CD8+ T cells from blood. This sample's cell subset or site label indicates: CD45RO-CCR7+CD27+CD95- naive CD8+ T cells expressing CXCR3 (TNR3+). CDR3 reads: CASSPTSGTGGNYEQYF.